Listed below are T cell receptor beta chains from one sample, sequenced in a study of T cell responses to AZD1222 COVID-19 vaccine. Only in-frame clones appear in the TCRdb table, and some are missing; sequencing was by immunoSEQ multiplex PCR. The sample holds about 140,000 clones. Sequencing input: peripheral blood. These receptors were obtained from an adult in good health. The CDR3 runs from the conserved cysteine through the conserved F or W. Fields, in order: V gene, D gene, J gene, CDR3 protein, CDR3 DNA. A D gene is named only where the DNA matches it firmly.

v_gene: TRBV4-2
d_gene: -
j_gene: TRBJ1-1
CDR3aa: CASSQVGAATEAFF
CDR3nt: TGTGCCAGCAGCCAAGTGGGGGCGGCCACTGAAGCTTTCTTT

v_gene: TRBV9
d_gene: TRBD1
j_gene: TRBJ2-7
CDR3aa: CASSVSNGQGPYEQYF
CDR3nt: TGTGCCAGCAGCGTTTCAAATGGACAGGGACCCTACGAGCAGTACTTC

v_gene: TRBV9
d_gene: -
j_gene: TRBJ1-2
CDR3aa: CASSVGGGRYGYTF
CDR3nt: TGTGCCAGCAGCGTAGGGGGAGGGAGGTATGGCTACACCTTC

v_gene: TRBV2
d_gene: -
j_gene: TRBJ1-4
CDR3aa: CAGDLGTSNEKLFF
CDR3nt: TGTGCCGGAGACCTAGGTACTTCTAATGAAAAACTGTTTTTT

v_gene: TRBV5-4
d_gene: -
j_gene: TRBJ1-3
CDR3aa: CASSSWDSGNTIYF
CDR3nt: TGTGCCAGCAGCTCATGGGACTCTGGAAACACCATATATTTT

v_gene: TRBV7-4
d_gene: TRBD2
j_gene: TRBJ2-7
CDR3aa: CASSSAGDSFSYEQYF
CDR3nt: TGTGCCAGCAGCTCTGCGGGAGACAGTTTCTCCTACGAGCAGTACTTC

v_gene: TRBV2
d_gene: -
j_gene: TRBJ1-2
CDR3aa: CASRGEDRYHGYTF
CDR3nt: TGTGCCAGCAGGGGGGAAGACAGGTACCATGGCTACACCTTC

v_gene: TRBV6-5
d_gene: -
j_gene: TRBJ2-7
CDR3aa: CASYGQGRSYEQYF
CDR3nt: TGTGCCAGCTACGGGCAGGGGCGATCCTACGAGCAGTACTTC

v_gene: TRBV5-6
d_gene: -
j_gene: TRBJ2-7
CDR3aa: CASSGALYEQYF
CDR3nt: TGTGCCAGCAGCGGGGCCCTCTACGAGCAGTACTTC

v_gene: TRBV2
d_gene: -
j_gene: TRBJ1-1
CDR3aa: CATQGNTEAFF
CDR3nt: TGTGCCACACAGGGGAACACTGAAGCTTTCTTT

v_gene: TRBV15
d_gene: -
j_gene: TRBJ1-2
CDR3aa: CATSRDPTNYGYTF
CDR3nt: TGTGCCACCAGCAGAGATCCAACTAACTATGGCTACACCTTC

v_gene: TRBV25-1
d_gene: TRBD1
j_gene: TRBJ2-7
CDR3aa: CASSEYRAGGRYEQYF
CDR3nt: TGTGCCAGCAGTGAATATCGGGCAGGGGGTAGGTACGAGCAGTACTTC

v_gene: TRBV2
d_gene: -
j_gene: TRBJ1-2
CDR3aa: CASSGSRYGYTF
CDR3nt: TGTGCCAGCAGTGGTTCGAGGTATGGCTACACCTTC

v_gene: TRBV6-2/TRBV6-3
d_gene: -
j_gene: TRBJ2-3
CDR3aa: CASSLYSDSTDTQYF
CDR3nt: TGTGCCAGCAGCCTCTACTCTGACAGCACAGATACGCAGTATTTT

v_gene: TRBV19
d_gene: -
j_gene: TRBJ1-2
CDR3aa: CASRNRDLNYGYTF
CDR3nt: TGTGCCAGTAGGAACCGGGACCTTAACTATGGCTACACCTTC

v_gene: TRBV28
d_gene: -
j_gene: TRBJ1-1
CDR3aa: CASSPYYRTRGSPKWVIDEAFF
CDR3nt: TGTGCCAGCAGTCCCTACTACCGTACGCGAGGGAGCCCCAAATGGGTCATAGATGAAGCTTTCTTT

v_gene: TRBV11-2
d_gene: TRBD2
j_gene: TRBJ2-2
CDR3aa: CASSPHRGGSGELFF
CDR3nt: TGTGCCAGCAGCCCACACCGGGGGGGCTCCGGGGAGCTGTTTTTT

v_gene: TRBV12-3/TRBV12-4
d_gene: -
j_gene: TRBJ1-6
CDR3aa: CASSSVKDSPLHF
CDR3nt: TGTGCCAGCAGTTCAGTAAAGGATTCACCCCTCCACTTT

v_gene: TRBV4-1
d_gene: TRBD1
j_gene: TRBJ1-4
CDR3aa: CASSQTGGEKLFF
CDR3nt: TGCGCCAGCAGCCAAACAGGGGGTGAAAAACTGTTTTTT

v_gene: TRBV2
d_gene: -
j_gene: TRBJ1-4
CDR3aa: CASMEARNEKLFF
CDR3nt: TGTGCCAGTATGGAGGCCCGGAATGAAAAACTGTTTTTT

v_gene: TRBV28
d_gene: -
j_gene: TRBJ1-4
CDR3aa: CASKTGRTNEKLFF
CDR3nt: TGTGCCAGCAAAACAGGGCGAACTAATGAAAAACTGTTTTTT

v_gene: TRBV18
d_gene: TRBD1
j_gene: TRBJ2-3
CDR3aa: CASSPGQGTDTQYF
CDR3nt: TGTGCCAGCTCACCAGGACAGGGCACAGATACGCAGTATTTT

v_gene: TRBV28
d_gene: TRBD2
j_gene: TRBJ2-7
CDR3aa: CASSLSLTSGGYEQYF
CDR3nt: TGTGCCAGCAGTTTATCCTTGACTAGCGGGGGTTACGAGCAGTACTTC

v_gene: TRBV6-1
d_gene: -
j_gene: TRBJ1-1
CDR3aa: CASSEDRPRNTEAFF
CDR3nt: TGTGCCAGCAGTGAAGACAGACCGCGGAACACTGAAGCTTTCTTT

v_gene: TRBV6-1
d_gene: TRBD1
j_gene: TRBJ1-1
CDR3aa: CASSVNRGLGVSGEAFF
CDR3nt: TGTGCCAGCAGTGTCAACAGGGGGCTAGGGGTTAGTGGCGAAGCTTTCTTT

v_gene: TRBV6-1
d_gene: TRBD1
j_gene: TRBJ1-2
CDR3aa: CASSQHKQGNYGYTF
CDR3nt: TGTGCCAGCAGTCAACACAAACAGGGGAACTATGGCTACACCTTC

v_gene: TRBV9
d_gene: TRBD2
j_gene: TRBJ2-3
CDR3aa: CASSASGGVTDTQYF
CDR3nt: TGTGCCAGCAGCGCGAGCGGGGGGGTGACAGATACGCAGTATTTT

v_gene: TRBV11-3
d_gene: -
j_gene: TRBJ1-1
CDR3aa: CASSFPRADEAFF
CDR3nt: TGTGCCAGCAGCTTCCCGAGGGCAGATGAAGCTTTCTTT

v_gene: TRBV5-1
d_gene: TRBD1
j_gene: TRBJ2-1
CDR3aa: CASSFGDRDEQFF
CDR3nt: TGCGCCAGCAGCTTCGGGGACAGGGATGAGCAGTTCTTC

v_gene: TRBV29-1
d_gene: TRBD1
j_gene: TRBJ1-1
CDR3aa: CSVRQGINTEAFF
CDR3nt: TGCAGCGTTCGACAGGGGATAAACACTGAAGCTTTCTTT

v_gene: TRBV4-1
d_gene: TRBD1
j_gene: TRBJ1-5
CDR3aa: CASSQDGGRGSNQPQHF
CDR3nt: TGCGCCAGCAGCCAAGATGGGGGCAGGGGGAGCAATCAGCCCCAGCATTTT

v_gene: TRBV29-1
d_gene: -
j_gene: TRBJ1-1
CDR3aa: CSVGAFEAFF
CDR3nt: TGCAGCGTTGGCGCGTTTGAAGCTTTCTTT

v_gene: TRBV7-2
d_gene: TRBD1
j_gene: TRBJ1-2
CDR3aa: CASSLSLTGGAYGYTF
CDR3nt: TGTGCCAGCAGCTTAAGTCTGACAGGGGGTGCTTATGGCTACACCTTC

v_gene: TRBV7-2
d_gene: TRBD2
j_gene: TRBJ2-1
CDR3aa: CASSPRLAGGPNEQFF
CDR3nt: TGTGCCAGCAGCCCCCGACTAGCGGGGGGGCCGAATGAGCAGTTCTTC

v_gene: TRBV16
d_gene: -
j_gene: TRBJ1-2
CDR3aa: CASSQSGSNYGYTF
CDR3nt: TGTGCCAGCAGCCAATCAGGATCTAACTATGGCTACACCTTC

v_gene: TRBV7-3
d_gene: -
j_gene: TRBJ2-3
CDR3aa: CASSLNGGYLTDTQYF
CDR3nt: TGTGCCAGCAGCTTAAACGGGGGCTACCTCACAGATACGCAGTATTTT

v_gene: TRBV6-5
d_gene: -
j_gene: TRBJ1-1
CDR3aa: CASRDWTDSNTEAFF
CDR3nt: TGTGCCAGCAGAGACTGGACAGATTCGAACACTGAAGCTTTCTTT

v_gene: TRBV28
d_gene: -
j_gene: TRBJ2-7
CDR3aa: CASPQTPPPRQGLCSYEQYF
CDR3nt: TGTGCCAGCCCCCAAACCCCACCCCCGCGACAGGGACTGTGCTCCTACGAGCAGTACTTC

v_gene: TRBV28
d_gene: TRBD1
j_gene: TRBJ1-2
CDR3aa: CASSPGQHGYTF
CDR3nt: TGTGCCAGCAGCCCGGGACAGCATGGCTACACCTTC

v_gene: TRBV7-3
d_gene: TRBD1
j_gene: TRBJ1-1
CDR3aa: CASSVGTVNTEAFF
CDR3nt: TGTGCCAGCAGCGTTGGGACAGTCAACACTGAAGCTTTCTTT

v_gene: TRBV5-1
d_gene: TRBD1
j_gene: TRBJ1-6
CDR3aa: CASSFSGTGGSPLHF
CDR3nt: TGCGCCAGCAGCTTTAGTGGGACAGGGGGTTCACCCCTCCACTTT

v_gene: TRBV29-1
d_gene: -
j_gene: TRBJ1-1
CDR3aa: CSVGPSGVMGTEAFF
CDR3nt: TGCAGCGTTGGGCCCTCAGGGGTGATGGGCACTGAAGCTTTCTTT

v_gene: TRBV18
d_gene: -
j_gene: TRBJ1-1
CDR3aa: CASSPGQRPLQEAFF
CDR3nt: TGTGCCAGCTCACCCGGCCAACGGCCACTCCAAGAAGCTTTCTTT

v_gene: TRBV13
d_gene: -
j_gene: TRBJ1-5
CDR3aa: CASSRGGRSNQPQHF
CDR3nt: TGTGCCAGCAGCAGAGGGGGGAGGTCCAATCAGCCCCAGCATTTT

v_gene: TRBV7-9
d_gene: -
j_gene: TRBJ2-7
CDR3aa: CASTSWTDEQYF
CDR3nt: TGTGCCAGCACCTCCTGGACAGACGAGCAGTACTTC